The 10 T cell receptor beta chains below come from one sample, sequenced in a study of cytomegalovirus exposure and HLA in healthy donors. Researchers ran the PCR with 60 Vbeta and 13 Jbeta primers. Sequencing was performed with immunoSEQ multiplex PCR; in TCRdb, only in-frame clones are kept and a portion is missing. The repertoire includes around 170,000 clones, over 60% of them detected once, and about 1.6% sits in the top ten. Material: PBMCs. The receptor source for this set is a girl between 10 and 17 years old in good health and CMV-seronegative.

The chain links TRBV2 to TRBJ1-5; D remains unclear. Looked up from germline, CDR1 is SNHLY and CDR2 is FYNNEI. V was pared by 1 base and J by 0 bases, with 13 bases between. This CDR3 comprises 17 residues. CDR3 loop: CASSEGTTPFSNQPQHF. As DNA, the CDR3 is TGTGCCAGCAGTGAAGGAACGACACCGTTTAGCAATCAGCCCCAGCATTTT.

This clone was detected once. The rearrangement uses TRBV6-5 and TRBJ1-1, with TRBD1 identical over 7 bases. Trimming at V came to 8 bases and at J to 0 bases, leaving 3 bases not matched to a gene. Germline V lookup: CDR1 MNHEY, CDR2 SVGAGI. The CDR3 length is 13 residues. CDR3 amino acids: CASEGQVNTEAFF. Written as DNA, the CDR3 is TGTGCCAGCGAAGGACAGGTGAACACTGAAGCTTTCTTT.

A single count supports this clone. The chain has TRBV27 and TRBJ1-1; D gene uncertain. Germline CDR1 is MNHEY and CDR2 is SMNVEV (reference sequence). CDR3 size: 13 residues. Trimming left V 6 bases short and J 2 bases short, with 10 bases between. In nucleotides, the CDR3 is TGTGCCAGCAGCCCTGCAGGTAACACTGAAGCTTTCTTT. It codes for CASSPAGNTEAFF.

This clone has only a few counts. The CDR3 nucleotides are TGTGCCAGCAGCTTGAACTATCGCGGGGGGGCGGTCGGTGAGCAGTTCTTC. Translated: CASSLNYRGGAVGEQFF. The gene calls are TRBV5-6 and TRBJ2-1, with 9 positions matching TRBD2. There are 17 residues in the CDR3. J gave up 9 bases and V 1 base, and 14 bases lay outside the gene matches. Germline V gene lookup returns CDR1 SGHDT and CDR2 YYEEEE.

This chain uses TRBV29-1 with TRBJ1-1; perhaps TRBD1 as D (5 bases). Trimming shortened V by 5 bases and J by 1 base, and 14 bases separated the two germline ends. The germline V gene encodes CDR1 SQVTM and CDR2 ANQGSEA. The CDR3 sequence is 14 residues long. CDR3 nucleotide sequence: TGCAGCGTTTGGAGGGGTACCGGGAACACTGAAGCTTTCTTT. Translated: CSVWRGTGNTEAFF.

The rearrangement links TRBV7-2 to TRBJ1-5; 7 nucleotides agree with TRBD1. Looked up from germline, CDR1 is SGHTA and CDR2 is FQGNSA. Losses at the gene ends were 4 bases for V and 5 bases for J; bases not matched to a gene: 5. There are 14 residues in the CDR3. In DNA form, the CDR3 reads TGTGCCAGCAGCTCACCGGGACAGTATCAGCCCCAGCATTTT. The encoded protein is CASSSPGQYQPQHF.

The chain carries TRBV6-1 and TRBJ1-1; 8 bases agree with TRBD1. From germline, CDR1 is MNHNS and CDR2 SASEGT. J was trimmed by 8 bases and V by 6 bases; bases with no gene match: 2. This CDR3 region has 11 residues. The CDR3 region is CASRRQGEAFF. The CDR3 coding sequence is TGTGCCAGCAGGAGACAGGGGGAAGCTTTCTTT.

This clone occurred a few times. The chain is built from TRBV2 and TRBJ2-1, with D maybe TRBD2 (7 bases). The CDR3 extends over 12 amino acids. Trimming pared 6 bases from V and 7 bases from J, leaving 10 bases between. Germline CDR1 SNHLY, CDR2 FYNNEI. CDR3 residues: CASRGGVNEQFF. The CDR3 DNA sequence: TGTGCCAGCAGAGGGGGGGTAAATGAGCAGTTCTTC. Together with reference TRBV2 and TRBJ2-1, the CDR3 gives the full variable domain: EPEVTQTPSHQVTQMGQEVILRCVPISNHLYFYWYRQILGQKVEFLVSFYNNEISEKSEIFDDQFSVERPDGSNFTLKIRSTKLEDSAMYFCASRGGVNEQFFGPGTRLTVL.

This clone was seen a few times. The chain joins TRBV5-1 to TRBJ2-5; a possible D gene is TRBD2 (6 bases). The germline V gene encodes CDR1 SGHRS and CDR2 YFSETQ. CDR3 length: 11 residues. Trimming stripped 0 bases from V and 9 bases from J, with 6 bases between. The CDR3 here is CASSLGGAQYF. In nucleotides, the CDR3 is TGCGCCAGCAGCTTGGGGGGGGCCCAGTACTTC.

The chain uses TRBV4-1 and TRBJ1-2; 9 nucleotides line up with TRBD1. Germline loops: CDR1 MGHRA, CDR2 YSYEKL. V lost 4 bases, J lost 4 bases, and 10 bases stayed unmatched. This CDR3 is 16 amino acids long. The chain's CDR3 is CASSLARDRESYGYTF. The CDR3 DNA sequence: TGCGCCAGCAGCCTGGCCCGGGACAGGGAAAGCTATGGCTACACCTTC.